This T cell receptor beta chain was found in a study of a mutant IDH1 vaccine in newly diagnosed glioma. The V gene lost 4 bases and the J gene lost 5 bases, with 8 bases spanning the gap. From germline, CDR1 is MNHNS and CDR2 SASEGT. The CDR3 contains 12 residues. Some clones are missing from TCRdb's copy, which holds only in-frame ones; the method was immunoSEQ multiplex PCR. This sample has 98,000 or so clones, with 80% to 90% found just once. Turning to this clone: The antigen is unknown.

General study results and limits: Pseudoprogression showed no apparent link to changes in top peripheral T cell clonotypes. Induction of immune responses by the vaccine occurred in roughly 93% of patients.

Time point meaning: baseline, week 1 (first vaccination visit). Treatment specified: pre-vaccination baseline after standard-of-care therapy. The clonotype was recovered from a woman between 45 and 60 years old with glioma. The sample in question was PBMCs, obtained from a glioma patient treated with radiotherapy, temozolomide or both. The rearrangement joins TRBV6-1 to TRBJ1-2; D unresolved. CDR3 loop: CASSGRLYGYTF. The CDR3 DNA follows: TGTGCCAGCAGTGGAAGGTTATATGGCTACACCTTC.